Given below is one T cell receptor (beta chain) in context. This sample is part of a study of blood T cell repertoires in COVID-19. About the study: Acute and convalescent COVID-19 specimens originated in the United States, Italy and Spain.

Original analysis: Researchers report that nucleated cell counts were estimated from reference gene primer amplification. Profiling relied on immunoSEQ multiplex PCR, and the TCRdb table lists in-frame clones only, not all of them. V and J calls and clone size are copied from that table; D and trimming were computed from the DNA. The sample carries 25,000 to 35,000 clones, roughly nine tenths recorded once. The CDR3 sequence is 13 residues long. Germline V gene lookup returns CDR1 SGHDN and CDR2 FVKESK. The germline V and J ends were trimmed by 4 bases and 5 bases, with 11 bases remaining between them.

Source material: peripheral blood. This sequence was found in a human donor with active COVID-19. The donor label of this sample is uncertain. The V call is TRBV14, the J call TRBJ2-5, with D possibly matching TRBD1 (6 bases). This CDR3 reads CASSPWTDETQYF. The CDR3 bases are TGTGCCAGCAGCCCCTGGACAGATGAGACCCAGTACTTC.